This entry lists 6 T cell receptor beta chains sequenced from one sample in a study of T cells in Graves' hyperthyroidism and ophthalmopathy. Authors of the study amplified TCR beta CDR3 regions from RNA transcripts. In the first-round RT-PCR of the TCR CDR3, the HTBI primer set was used. MiXCR, applied by TCRdb to the multiplex PCR reads, yields one record per CDR3 protein. In the table there are a few hundred thousand distinct CDR3 sequences, 20% of which are singletons. The material sequenced was blood. These TCRs come from a man aged 18 to 29 with Graves' hyperthyroidism.

This clonotype was found many times. J is TRBJ1-5 and V is TRBV7-2, with TRBD1 matching over 7 bases. V was clipped by 5 bases and J by 6 bases; unmatched bases: 7. The germline gives CDR1 SGHTA, CDR2 FQGNSA. The CDR3 loop spans 14 amino acids. This chain's CDR3 is CASSIDRVGQPQHF. The CDR3 nucleotides are TGTGCCAGCAGCATCGACAGGGTAGGTCAGCCCCAGCATTTT.

The chain joins TRBV18 to TRBJ1-3, with 7 positions matching TRBD1. CDR1 and CDR2 from the germline V gene are KGHSH and LQKENI. The length of the CDR3 is 15 residues. V was pared by 1 base and J by 4 bases, with 4 bases of the junction left unmatched. CDR3 coding DNA: TGTGCCAGCTCACCACAGGGGGCCGGAGGAAACACCATATATTTT. It yields the protein CASSPQGAGGNTIYF.

In this sample, this clonotype turned up a few times. The chain combines TRBV2 with TRBJ1-2, with 8 bases identical to TRBD1. The CDR3 sequence is 12 residues long. Germline trimming cut 5 bases from V and 8 bases from J; bases unmatched to any gene: 4. Germline lookup yields CDR1 SNHLY and CDR2 FYNNEI. The CDR3 nucleotides read TGTGCCAGCAGTTCACGGACAGGGGGCTACACCTTC. Encoded protein: CASSSRTGGYTF.

This clonotype was found a few times. The V call is TRBV7-9, the J call TRBJ1-2, with unresolved D. This CDR3 has 13 residues. Trimming took 2 bases from V and 8 from J, leaving 12 bases between them. Germline CDR1 reads SEHNR; CDR2 reads FQNEAQ (reference sequence). The CDR3 bases are TGTGCCAGCAGCTTATTTGGGGAGAGCGGCTACACCTTC. Translation: CASSLFGESGYTF.

The chain employs TRBV6-5 and TRBJ1-1, with D hard to call. Germline CDR1 reads MNHEY; CDR2 reads SVGAGI. V was clipped by 2 bases and J by 1 base, with 14 bases between them. The CDR3 totals 16 residues. CDR3 amino acids: CASSYRLGLSNTEAFF. The CDR3 DNA reads as TGTGCCAGCAGTTACCGCCTAGGATTGTCGAACACTGAAGCTTTCTTT.

This clonotype was picked up many times. The V call is TRBV28, the J call TRBJ1-1; D not resolved. From germline, CDR1 is MDHEN and CDR2 SYDVKM. V lost 3 bases to trimming and J lost 5 bases, with 10 bases between them. CDR3 length: 13 amino acids. This chain's CDR3 is CASSLDGETEAFF. The CDR3 DNA is TGTGCCAGCAGTTTGGATGGTGAGACTGAAGCTTTCTTT.